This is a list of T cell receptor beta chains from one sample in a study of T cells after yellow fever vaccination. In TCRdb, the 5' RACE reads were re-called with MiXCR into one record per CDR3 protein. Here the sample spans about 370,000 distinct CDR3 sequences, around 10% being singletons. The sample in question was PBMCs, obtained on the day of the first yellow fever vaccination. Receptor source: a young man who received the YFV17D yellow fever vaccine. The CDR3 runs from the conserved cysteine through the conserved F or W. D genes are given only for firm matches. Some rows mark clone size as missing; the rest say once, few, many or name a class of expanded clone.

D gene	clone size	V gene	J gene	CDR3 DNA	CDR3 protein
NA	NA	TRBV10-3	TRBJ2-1	TGTGCCATCAGCCCGGGACTCCTCTCCTACAATGAGCAGTTCTTC	CAISPGLLSYNEQFF
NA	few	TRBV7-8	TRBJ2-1	TGTGCCAGCAGCTTAGGGGGGGGCTACGTTGGTGAGCAGTTCTTC	CASSLGGGYVGEQFF
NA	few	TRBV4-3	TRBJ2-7	TGCGCCAGCAGCCAAGATAACGGGTATCGAGGCGAGCAGTACTTC	CASSQDNGYRGEQYF
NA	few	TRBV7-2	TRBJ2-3	TGTGCCAGCAGCCCTCGAGGGAAGGGGAGGACAGATACGCAGTATTTT	CASSPRGKGRTDTQYF
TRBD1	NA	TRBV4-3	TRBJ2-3	TGCGCCAGCAGCTCAAGACAGGGTCTAACAGATACGCAGTATTTT	CASSSRQGLTDTQYF
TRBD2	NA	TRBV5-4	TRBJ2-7	TGTGCCAGCAGCCTAGCGGGGGGCCCCGTGGAGCAGTACTTC	CASSLAGGPVEQYF
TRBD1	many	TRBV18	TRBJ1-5	TGTGCCAGCTCACGAATACAACCTACAGGGGAGGGTCAGCCCCAGCATTTT	CASSRIQPTGEGQPQHF
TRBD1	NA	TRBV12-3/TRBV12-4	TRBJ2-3	TGTGCCAGCACCCTGACAGGGGTTACCCAGTATTTT	CASTLTGVTQYF
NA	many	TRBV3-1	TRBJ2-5	TGTGCCAGCAGCCACGAGTCGAGGACCCAGTACTTC	CASSHESRTQYF
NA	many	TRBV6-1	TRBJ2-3	TGTGCCAGCACCGTCTGGAGTTTCACAGATACGCAGTATTTT	CASTVWSFTDTQYF
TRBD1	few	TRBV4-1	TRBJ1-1	TGCGCCAGCAGCCCAGTGACAGGGCAGGACACTGAAGCTTTCTTT	CASSPVTGQDTEAFF
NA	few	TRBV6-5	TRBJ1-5	TGTGCCAGCAGCCCCGGACACATTTATAGCAATCAGCCCCAGCATTTT	CASSPGHIYSNQPQHF
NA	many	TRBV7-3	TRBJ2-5	TGTGCCAGCAGCTCCCGAGGGGGGGAGACCCAGTACTTC	CASSSRGGETQYF
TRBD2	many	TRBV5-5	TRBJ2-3	TGTGCCAGCAGCCTCCGACCGACTAGCTACGCAGATACGCAGTATTTT	CASSLRPTSYADTQYF
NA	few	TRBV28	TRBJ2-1	TGTGCCAGCAGTCTACTCGACGCGGGCTCCAATGAGCAGTTCTTC	CASSLLDAGSNEQFF
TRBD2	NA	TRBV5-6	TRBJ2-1	TGTGCCAGCCCCAGGGTGGGAAGCGGGGGGGCCAGTGAGCAGTTCTTC	CASPRVGSGGASEQFF
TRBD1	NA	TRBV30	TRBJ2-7	TGTGCCTGGAGTGGACAGGGAGCAGCGTCCGAGCAGTACTTC	CAWSGQGAASEQYF